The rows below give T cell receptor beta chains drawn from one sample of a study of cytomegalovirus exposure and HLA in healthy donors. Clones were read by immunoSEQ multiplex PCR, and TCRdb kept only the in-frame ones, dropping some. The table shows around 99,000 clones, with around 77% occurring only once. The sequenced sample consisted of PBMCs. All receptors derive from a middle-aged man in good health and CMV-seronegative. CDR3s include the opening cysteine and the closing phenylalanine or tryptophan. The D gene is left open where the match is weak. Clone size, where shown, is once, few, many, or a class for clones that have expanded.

cdr3_nt: TGTGCCAGCAGTTTGAGGACTAGCGGGATGCGAGGGGAGCTGTTTTTT; cdr3_aa: CASSLRTSGMRGELFF; j_call: TRBJ2-2; clone_size: -; v_call: TRBV28; d_call: TRBD2
cdr3_nt: TGCGCCAGCAATACAGGGGTATACGAGCAGTACTTC; cdr3_aa: CASNTGVYEQYF; j_call: TRBJ2-7; clone_size: -; v_call: TRBV10-2; d_call: TRBD1
cdr3_nt: TGTGCCAGTAGTATAGATCCGCGTTATAGCAATCAGCCCCAGCATTTT; cdr3_aa: CASSIDPRYSNQPQHF; j_call: TRBJ1-5; clone_size: -; v_call: TRBV19; d_call: -
cdr3_nt: TGTGCCAGCAGTGAAACAGGGGGACCTCCCTACGAGCAGTACTTC; cdr3_aa: CASSETGGPPYEQYF; j_call: TRBJ2-7; clone_size: -; v_call: TRBV6-1; d_call: TRBD1
cdr3_nt: TGTGCCTGGTTCCAGGACAGCTACAATGAGCAGTTCTTC; cdr3_aa: CAWFQDSYNEQFF; j_call: TRBJ2-1; clone_size: -; v_call: TRBV30; d_call: -
cdr3_nt: TGTGCCATCAGTGAGGGGGACAGCCTCTATGGCTACACCTTC; cdr3_aa: CAISEGDSLYGYTF; j_call: TRBJ1-2; clone_size: few; v_call: TRBV10-3; d_call: TRBD1
cdr3_nt: TGTGCCAGCAGCCGGGACTCCTGGGTTGGGGAGACCCAGTACTTC; cdr3_aa: CASSRDSWVGETQYF; j_call: TRBJ2-5; clone_size: -; v_call: TRBV28; d_call: -
cdr3_nt: TGTGCCAGCAGCCCCCGTTGGAGCGCGGGGGGTGAGCAGTACTTC; cdr3_aa: CASSPRWSAGGEQYF; j_call: TRBJ2-7; clone_size: -; v_call: TRBV7-9; d_call: TRBD2
cdr3_nt: TGTGCCAGCAGTGAATTTTTTGGGACTAGCGGGAAACAAGAGACCCAGTACTTC; cdr3_aa: CASSEFFGTSGKQETQYF; j_call: TRBJ2-5; clone_size: -; v_call: TRBV2; d_call: TRBD2
cdr3_nt: TGTGCCTGGAGTGTAACTGGGCGTAAAAATGAAAAACTGTTTTTT; cdr3_aa: CAWSVTGRKNEKLFF; j_call: TRBJ1-4; clone_size: -; v_call: TRBV30; d_call: -
cdr3_nt: TGCGCCAGCAGCTTGGCGACTTCGGGAGAGACCCAGTACTTC; cdr3_aa: CASSLATSGETQYF; j_call: TRBJ2-5; clone_size: few; v_call: TRBV5-1; d_call: -
cdr3_nt: TGTGCCAGCAGCCCCCGGGGGGTAGCGGGGGGGCCAGGAGAGACCCAGTACTTC; cdr3_aa: CASSPRGVAGGPGETQYF; j_call: TRBJ2-5; clone_size: medium-sized; v_call: TRBV13; d_call: TRBD2
cdr3_nt: TGTGCCTGGAGTTATGGGGGCAGGGGGCGCAATCAGCCCCAGCATTTT; cdr3_aa: CAWSYGGRGRNQPQHF; j_call: TRBJ1-5; clone_size: -; v_call: TRBV30; d_call: TRBD1
cdr3_nt: TGTGCCAGCAGAGTACAGGGGACTAGCAATCAGCCCCAGCATTTT; cdr3_aa: CASRVQGTSNQPQHF; j_call: TRBJ1-5; clone_size: -; v_call: TRBV28; d_call: TRBD1
cdr3_nt: TGTGCCAGCTCACCACCAGGGGGCCGGGATGAAAAACTGTTTTTT; cdr3_aa: CASSPPGGRDEKLFF; j_call: TRBJ1-4; clone_size: -; v_call: TRBV18; d_call: TRBD1
cdr3_nt: TGTGCCAGCAGTTACTCGGAACAGTCCTACGAGCAGTACTTC; cdr3_aa: CASSYSEQSYEQYF; j_call: TRBJ2-7; clone_size: -; v_call: TRBV6-5; d_call: -
cdr3_nt: TGCGCCAGCAGCCAAGATCTAAGGGGTCAGCCCCAGCATTTT; cdr3_aa: CASSQDLRGQPQHF; j_call: TRBJ1-5; clone_size: -; v_call: TRBV4-1; d_call: -
cdr3_nt: TGTGCCAGCAGCGCCAGGGGGTCCCCCTACGAGCAGTACTTC; cdr3_aa: CASSARGSPYEQYF; j_call: TRBJ2-7; clone_size: -; v_call: TRBV5-4; d_call: TRBD1
cdr3_nt: TGTGCCAGCAGCATTAGCACAGGTTCACCCCTCCACTTT; cdr3_aa: CASSISTGSPLHF; j_call: TRBJ1-6; clone_size: -; v_call: TRBV11-2; d_call: -
cdr3_nt: TGCGCCAGCCAGCAGGGGGCCGATGAAAAACTGTTTTTT; cdr3_aa: CASQQGADEKLFF; j_call: TRBJ1-4; clone_size: -; v_call: TRBV5-1; d_call: TRBD1
cdr3_nt: TGTGCCAGCAGCTCCGGGACAGGGCGGCACGAGCAGTACTTC; cdr3_aa: CASSSGTGRHEQYF; j_call: TRBJ2-7; clone_size: -; v_call: TRBV5-4; d_call: TRBD1
cdr3_nt: TGTGCCAGTAGTATACTAAGCAGGGAAAGGGCCTATGGCTACACCTTC; cdr3_aa: CASSILSRERAYGYTF; j_call: TRBJ1-2; clone_size: -; v_call: TRBV19; d_call: -
cdr3_nt: TGTGCCAGCAGCTTAGGGCCGAACACTGAAGCTTTCTTT; cdr3_aa: CASSLGPNTEAFF; j_call: TRBJ1-1; clone_size: -; v_call: TRBV11-2; d_call: -
cdr3_nt: TGTGCCAGCAGTTACGAGGAGGGCTCCTACGAGCAGTACTTC; cdr3_aa: CASSYEEGSYEQYF; j_call: TRBJ2-7; clone_size: -; v_call: TRBV6-6; d_call: -
cdr3_nt: TGTGCCAGCAGCTTGGGTCCCGGAGAGGGACTAGCGGGAGGGCTGCAGTTCTTC; cdr3_aa: CASSLGPGEGLAGGLQFF; j_call: TRBJ2-1; clone_size: -; v_call: TRBV5-4; d_call: TRBD2
cdr3_nt: TGTGCCAGCAGCCTTTTCCTCCTCACAGATACGCAGTATTTT; cdr3_aa: CASSLFLLTDTQYF; j_call: TRBJ2-3; clone_size: -; v_call: TRBV11-2; d_call: -
cdr3_nt: TGTGCCAGCAGCGCCGGACAGGGACGCAATCAGCCCCAGCATTTT; cdr3_aa: CASSAGQGRNQPQHF; j_call: TRBJ1-5; clone_size: -; v_call: TRBV6-5; d_call: TRBD1
cdr3_nt: TGTGCCAGTAGCCCGACAGGGGGCAATCAGCCCCAGCATTTT; cdr3_aa: CASSPTGGNQPQHF; j_call: TRBJ1-5; clone_size: -; v_call: TRBV19; d_call: TRBD1
cdr3_nt: TGTGCCAGCAGTTACTCGTTGGGGAGCACTGAAGCTTTCTTT; cdr3_aa: CASSYSLGSTEAFF; j_call: TRBJ1-1; clone_size: few; v_call: TRBV6-6; d_call: -
cdr3_nt: TGTGCCAGCAGCTCACTTCAGGGAATCAATGGCTACACCTTC; cdr3_aa: CASSSLQGINGYTF; j_call: TRBJ1-2; clone_size: -; v_call: TRBV11-2; d_call: -
cdr3_nt: TGTGCCAGCAGCCCGAATCCCTATAGCGGGCACGAGCAGTTCTTC; cdr3_aa: CASSPNPYSGHEQFF; j_call: TRBJ2-1; clone_size: few; v_call: TRBV5-6; d_call: TRBD2
cdr3_nt: TGTGCCAGCAGCCCCCGGGACAGGGGAAACAATGAGCAGTTCTTC; cdr3_aa: CASSPRDRGNNEQFF; j_call: TRBJ2-1; clone_size: -; v_call: TRBV6-1; d_call: TRBD1
cdr3_nt: TGTGCCAGCAGCCAAGATTGGGGATTGACTAGCGGGAAAGTATACGAGCAGTACTTC; cdr3_aa: CASSQDWGLTSGKVYEQYF; j_call: TRBJ2-7; clone_size: once; v_call: TRBV4-2; d_call: TRBD2
cdr3_nt: TGTGCCAGCAGCGCCACTATTTATGCCAATGGCTACACCTTC; cdr3_aa: CASSATIYANGYTF; j_call: TRBJ1-2; clone_size: -; v_call: TRBV25-1; d_call: -
cdr3_nt: TGCAGCGACGACGGGGGCACAGATACGCAGTATTTT; cdr3_aa: CSDDGGTDTQYF; j_call: TRBJ2-3; clone_size: -; v_call: TRBV29-1; d_call: -
cdr3_nt: TGTGCCAGTAGTATTAGGGGAAGGAACACTGAAGCTTTCTTT; cdr3_aa: CASSIRGRNTEAFF; j_call: TRBJ1-1; clone_size: -; v_call: TRBV19; d_call: -
cdr3_nt: TGCGCCAGCAGCCAAGATTATCAGCGGGGGGGCGCCACAGATACGCAGTATTTT; cdr3_aa: CASSQDYQRGGATDTQYF; j_call: TRBJ2-3; clone_size: -; v_call: TRBV4-1; d_call: TRBD2
cdr3_nt: TGTGCCAGCAGCTCATCATCCGGGACAGGCCCCGGCTACACCTTC; cdr3_aa: CASSSSSGTGPGYTF; j_call: TRBJ1-2; clone_size: once; v_call: TRBV7-9; d_call: TRBD1
cdr3_nt: TGTGCCAGCAGCCTAACTACTAATTCACCCCTCCACTTT; cdr3_aa: CASSLTTNSPLHF; j_call: TRBJ1-6; clone_size: -; v_call: TRBV5-6; d_call: -
cdr3_nt: TGTGCCAGCAGCTCGGGACTAGCGGGGGCTACAGATACGCAGTATTTT; cdr3_aa: CASSSGLAGATDTQYF; j_call: TRBJ2-3; clone_size: -; v_call: TRBV11-2; d_call: TRBD2